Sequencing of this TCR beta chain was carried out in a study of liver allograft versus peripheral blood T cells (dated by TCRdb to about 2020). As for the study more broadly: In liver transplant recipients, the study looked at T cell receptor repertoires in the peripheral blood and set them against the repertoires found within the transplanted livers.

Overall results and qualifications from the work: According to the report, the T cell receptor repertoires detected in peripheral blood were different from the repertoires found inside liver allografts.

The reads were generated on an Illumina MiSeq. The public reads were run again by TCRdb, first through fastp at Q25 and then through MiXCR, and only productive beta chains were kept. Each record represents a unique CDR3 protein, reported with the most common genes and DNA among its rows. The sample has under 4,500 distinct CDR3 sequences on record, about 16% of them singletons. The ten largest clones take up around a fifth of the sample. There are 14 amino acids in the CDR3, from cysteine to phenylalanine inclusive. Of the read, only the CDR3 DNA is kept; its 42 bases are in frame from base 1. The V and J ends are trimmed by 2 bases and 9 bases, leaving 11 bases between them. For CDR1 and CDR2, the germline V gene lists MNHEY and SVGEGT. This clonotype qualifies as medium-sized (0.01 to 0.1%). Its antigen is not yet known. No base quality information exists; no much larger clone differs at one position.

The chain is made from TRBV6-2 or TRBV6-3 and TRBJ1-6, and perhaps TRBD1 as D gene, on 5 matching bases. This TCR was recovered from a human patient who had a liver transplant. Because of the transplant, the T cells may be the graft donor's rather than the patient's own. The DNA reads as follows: TGTGCCAGCAGTTACCCAGGGATACGTTCACCCCTCCACTTT. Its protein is CASSYPGIRSPLHF.